Sequencing of this T cell receptor beta chain was carried out in a study of blood T cell repertoires in COVID-19. Study context: Nucleic acid was either cDNA or gDNA, and it came from T cells, B-cell-depleted T cells, or PBMCs.

Using immunoSEQ multiplex PCR, the repertoire was profiled, and TCRdb retains in-frame clones only, with some absent. The data hold approximately 500,000 clones, with roughly nine tenths observed a single time. Those enrolled in Seattle joined during active infection and were followed longitudinally afterward. The ends lost 0 bases at V and 7 bases at J; junction bases unmatched: 9. Germline assignment: CDR1 SGHDN and CDR2 FVKESK. The CDR3 has 15 residues. Input material: peripheral blood. The TCR originated in a man younger than 35 with COVID-19, enrolled during active disease. The chain joins TRBV14 to TRBJ2-7; 7 bases align to TRBD1. The CDR3 DNA reads TGTGCCAGCAGCCAAGATACGGCAGGGGGTCGGGAGCAGTACTTC. Translation gives CASSQDTAGGREQYF.